One and the same sample provided the 8 T cell receptor beta chains below, sequenced in a study of shared clonotypes between healthy human individuals. Generated by immunoSEQ multiplex PCR, the TCRdb table keeps only in-frame clones and is missing some. The table shows millions of clones, with roughly 94% occurring only once. The sequencing input was naive CD4+ T cells sorted from blood. Subset described: CD45RA+ positively selected. The receptor set was obtained from a man younger than 35 in good health.

Remarks on this clone: Other nucleotide sequences in the sample specify the same CDR3. V and J are TRBV5-1 and TRBJ1-4; tentatively, D is TRBD1 (5 bases). CDR1 SGHRS and CDR2 YFSETQ come from the germline V gene. This CDR3 is 15 amino acids long. Trimming removed 2 bases at V and 0 bases at J, with 8 bases between. Here the CDR3 DNA reads TGCGCCAGCAGCTTTTTAGGGGCAACTAATGAAAAACTGTTTTTT. It specifies CASSFLGATNEKLFF.

This clone came up once. This chain joins TRBV7-9 and TRBJ2-3; D not certain. V was clipped by 5 bases and J by 3 bases, with 12 bases between them. CDR1 and CDR2 from the germline V gene are SEHNR and FQNEAQ (reference sequence). The CDR3 is made up of 14 amino acids. CDR3 amino acids: CASSDTGGTDTQYF. CDR3 bases: TGTGCCAGCAGCGACACGGGCGGAACAGATACGCAGTATTTT.

V gene TRBV19 combines with J gene TRBJ2-7, with TRBD1 as a possible D gene (5 bases). Germline V gene lookup returns CDR1 LNHDA and CDR2 SQIVND (reference sequence). This CDR3 region has 14 residues. V lost 4 bases, J lost 2 bases, and 12 bases lay in between. The CDR3 sequence is CASSSVSTAYEQYF. The CDR3 nucleotides are TGTGCCAGTAGTAGTGTATCGACAGCCTACGAGCAGTACTTC.

This rearrangement joins TRBV19 to TRBJ2-3; 11 bases match TRBD2. V dropped 1 base and J dropped 0; count of bases not matched to a gene: 12. Germline loops: CDR1 LNHDA, CDR2 SQIVND (reference sequence). The CDR3 is 20 residues long. CDR3 DNA sequence: TGTGCCAGTAGTATAGGTCCGGGGACTAGCGGAGCCGGTAGCACAGATACGCAGTATTTT. Its translation is CASSIGPGTSGAGSTDTQYF.

The chain has TRBV9 and TRBJ1-6; D is unclear. The CDR3 runs 15 residues. V lost 0 bases and J 4 bases, leaving 8 bases between the germline ends. Germline assignment: CDR1 SGDLS and CDR2 YYNGEE. Here the CDR3 DNA reads TGTGCCAGCAGCGTAGAATCGACATATAATTCACCCCTCCACTTT. Translating gives CASSVESTYNSPLHF.

The chain couples TRBV5-1 to TRBJ2-7; the D gene is possibly TRBD2 (6 bases). The CDR3 runs to 13 residues. Trimming stripped 6 bases from V and 0 bases from J, with 10 bases between. Per the germline V gene, CDR1 is SGHRS and CDR2 is YFSETQ. In nucleotides, the CDR3 is TGCGCCAGCAACGGGGGTTCCTCCTACGAGCAGTACTTC. Amino acid sequence: CASNGGSSYEQYF. The whole variable domain, filled in from reference TRBV5-1 and TRBJ2-7, reads KAGVTQTPRYLIKTRGQQVTLSCSPISGHRSVSWYQQTPGQGLQFLFEYFSETQRNKGNFPGRFSGRQFSNSRSEMNVSTLELGDSALYLCASNGGSSYEQYFGPGTRLTVT.

Concerning this clone itself: This same CDR3 is encoded by further DNA sequences in the sample. V gene TRBV18 combines with J gene TRBJ2-6, with D perhaps assigned TRBD1 or TRBD2 (5 bases each). V was clipped by 3 bases and J by 2 bases, with 8 bases between them. The CDR3 extends over 15 amino acids. Per germline, CDR1 KGHSH and CDR2 LQKENI. CDR3 nucleotides: TGTGCCAGCTCACCGGGGGAAGCTGGGGCCAACGTCCTGACTTTC. It encodes CASSPGEAGANVLTF.

The rearrangement links TRBV5-4 to TRBJ2-3, with D possibly TRBD1 on 5 matching bases. The CDR3 sequence is 15 residues long. The germline V and J ends were trimmed by 3 bases and 3 bases, with 14 bases remaining between them. CDR1 is SGHNT, CDR2 YYREEE, per germline (reference sequence). CDR3 loop: CASSSTMGPTDTQYF. For the CDR3, the DNA is TGTGCCAGCAGCTCAACTATGGGGCCGACAGATACGCAGTATTTT.